This T cell receptor beta chain is from a study of shared clonotypes between healthy human individuals. Across the study: Per donor, three plates held CD4 naive cells, three held CD4 memory, two held CD8 naive and one held CD8 memory. Study results and limitations: Generation of non-shared clonotypes was less probable than generation of clonotypes shared by all four donors. Larger richness was generally estimated for naive than memory subsets.

This clone was counted a single time. Antigen unknown. V was cut by 4 bases and J by 5 bases, with 11 bases left in between. The CDR3 spans 14 residues. From germline, CDR1 is SGHTA and CDR2 FQGNSA. The method was immunoSEQ multiplex PCR; TCRdb's version includes in-frame clones alone and lacks a portion of them. The data show about 1.5 million clones, approximately 96% seen once. The TCR comes from a man aged 25-40 years in good health. The V and J genes are TRBV7-2 and TRBJ2-2; D may correspond to TRBD1 or TRBD2 (6 bases each). The sequenced sample consisted of naive CD4+ T cells sorted from blood. The subset was: CD45RA+ positively selected. For the CDR3, the DNA is TGTGCCAGCAGCTCTGGGGGGCGGACCGGGGAGCTGTTTTTT. It encodes CASSSGGRTGELFF.